This T cell receptor (beta chain) was identified in a study of T cell changes during pregnancy in multiple sclerosis. Trimming shortened V by 0 bases and J by 6 bases, and 13 bases separated the two germline ends. Germline CDR1 SGHRS, CDR2 YFSETQ. The CDR3 extends over 15 amino acids. TCRdb's table, derived via immunoSEQ multiplex PCR, lists solely in-frame clones and lacks some. Among 56,000 or so clones listed, 90% were seen once. This chain joins TRBV5-1 and TRBJ2-1, with D perhaps matching TRBD2 (5 bases). The sequence was obtained from a female donor in good health, enrolled as a control in a pregnancy study. The sample consisted of peripheral blood, taken in the first trimester of pregnancy. CDR3 sequence: CASSLALGVGNEQFF. The DNA of the CDR3 is TGCGCCAGCAGCTTGGCCCTCGGGGTTGGCAATGAGCAGTTCTTC.